The source of this TCR beta chain is a study of T cell responses to AZD1222 COVID-19 vaccine. Study results and limitations: Distributed over spike, vaccine-associated CD4 TCRs predominated at 160-218 and 743-854. Recipients of AZD1222 seropositive at baseline numbered only 5 or 6. Spike-specific TCR depth and breadth grew after two AZD1222 doses.

This clone has only one observation. Antigen unknown. Using immunoSEQ multiplex PCR, the repertoire was profiled, and TCRdb retains in-frame clones only, with some absent. The sample lists fewer than 55,000 clones; 90% were seen once. Per the germline V gene, CDR1 is SGHNT and CDR2 is YYREEE (reference sequence). V lost 4 bases, J lost 8 bases, and 11 bases stayed unmatched. The CDR3 is 14 amino acids. The sequence was obtained from an adult who received the AZD1222 COVID-19 vaccine. The chain has TRBV5-4 and TRBJ1-2; 7 bases match TRBD1. The sequencing used peripheral blood, collected 28 days after the second AZD1222 dose. The CDR3 loop is CASSPYDRARGYTF. CDR3 nucleotides: TGTGCCAGCAGCCCTTACGACAGGGCCCGGGGCTACACCTTC.